This is a list of T cell receptor beta chains from one sample in a study of OX40 agonist ivuxolimab in advanced cancers. TCRdb keeps only in-frame clones here, not all; method: immunoSEQ multiplex PCR. The repertoire holds 41,000 or so clones, with around 87% as singletons. This sample comprised CD4+ or CD8+ T cells sorted from blood, obtained in a trial of the OX40 agonist ivuxolimab. The receptors derive from an adult with an advanced solid tumor such as melanoma, head and neck, liver or kidney cancer. The CDR3 runs from the conserved cysteine through the conserved F or W. A D gene is named only where the DNA matches it firmly. Not every row has a clone size; where given, it reads once, few, many or a size class.

>TRBJ2-7|NA|TRBV6-1|NA
CASSERLGLATFF
TGTGCCAGCAGTGAAAGGTTGGGGCTAGCGACTTTCTTC
>TRBJ1-2|NA|TRBV5-8|few
CASSLYLGTRGYTF
TGTGCCAGCAGCTTGTATTTGGGGACGCGGGGCTACACCTTC
>TRBJ2-1|NA|TRBV10-3|NA
CAISANQNEQFF
TGTGCCATCAGTGCGAACCAAAATGAGCAGTTCTTC
>TRBJ1-2|NA|TRBV15|NA
CATRGLRDGYTF
TGTGCCACCCGGGGCCTCAGGGATGGCTACACCTTC
>TRBJ1-2|TRBD1|TRBV2|NA
CASSGQGRAYGYTF
TGTGCCAGCAGTGGACAGGGCAGAGCCTATGGCTACACCTTC
>TRBJ2-5|NA|TRBV6-1|NA
CASAYLETQYF
TGTGCCAGCGCCTACTTGGAGACCCAGTACTTC
>TRBJ2-6|NA|TRBV11-2|NA
CASTKITFSGANVLTF
TGTGCCAGTACTAAAATCACGTTCTCTGGGGCCAACGTCCTGACTTTC
>TRBJ1-1|NA|TRBV18|NA
CASSPPESRGSNTEAFF
TGTGCCAGCTCACCACCGGAGTCGAGGGGTTCGAACACTGAAGCTTTCTTT
>TRBJ2-4|NA|TRBV6-6|NA
CASRAIDEAKNIQYF
TGTGCCAGCAGGGCCATCGACGAGGCCAAAAACATTCAGTACTTC
>TRBJ2-3|TRBD2|TRBV7-2|NA
CASSLRFGGRGGTDTQYF
TGTGCCAGCAGCTTGCGTTTTGGCGGGAGGGGGGGCACAGATACGCAGTATTTT
>TRBJ2-7|NA|TRBV28|NA
CASSVLGESSYEQYF
TGTGCCAGCAGTGTCCTGGGGGAAAGCTCCTACGAGCAGTACTTC
>TRBJ2-3|NA|TRBV6-5|NA
CASSYRTGTDTQYF
TGTGCCAGCAGTTACCGGACGGGGACAGATACGCAGTATTTT
>TRBJ1-1|NA|TRBV2|NA
CASRPSTAVNTEAFF
TGTGCCAGCAGGCCATCGACAGCAGTGAACACTGAAGCTTTCTTT
>TRBJ2-5|TRBD2|TRBV10-2|NA
CASSTPRGGSRETQYF
TGCGCCAGCAGTACCCCTCGGGGGGGGAGCAGGGAGACCCAGTACTTC
>TRBJ1-1|NA|TRBV28|NA
CASSLGTEAFF
TGTGCCAGCAGTTTAGGAACTGAAGCTTTCTTT
>TRBJ1-3|NA|TRBV7-2|NA
CASSKKTVGGNTIYF
TGTGCCAGCAGCAAAAAGACAGTCGGGGGAAACACCATATATTTT
>TRBJ1-1|NA|TRBV15|NA
CATSRRQALTEAFF
TGTGCCACCAGTAGGAGACAGGCCCTCACTGAAGCTTTCTTT
>TRBJ2-2|TRBD1|TRBV23-1|NA
CASSQRGGVGTGELFF
TGCGCCAGCAGTCAACGAGGGGGCGTGGGCACCGGGGAGCTGTTTTTT
>TRBJ2-7|NA|TRBV27|NA
CASSWGPSSYEQYF
TGTGCCAGCAGTTGGGGCCCCAGCTCCTACGAGCAGTACTTC
>TRBJ2-3|NA|TRBV28|NA
CASSLGGTGTDTQYF
TGTGCCAGCAGTTTAGGCGGGACTGGCACAGATACGCAGTATTTT
>TRBJ2-3|NA|TRBV10-2|few
CASSEQADTQYF
TGCGCCAGCAGTGAGCAGGCAGATACGCAGTATTTT
>TRBJ2-5|NA|TRBV5-8|NA
CASSPLGRSALQETQYF
TGTGCCAGCAGCCCCTTGGGCCGGAGCGCGCTCCAAGAGACCCAGTACTTC
>TRBJ2-2|TRBD2|TRBV19|NA
CASSIPRSGRTGELFF
TGTGCCAGTAGTATCCCTAGGAGCGGGAGAACCGGGGAGCTGTTTTTT
>TRBJ2-1|TRBD2|TRBV7-2|NA
CASSLVFWGGYNEQFF
TGTGCCAGCAGCTTAGTGTTCTGGGGGGGCTACAATGAGCAGTTCTTC
>TRBJ1-1|TRBD1|TRBV6-1|NA
CASSELLRGLSTEAFF
TGTGCCAGCAGTGAACTCTTGAGGGGGCTGAGCACTGAAGCTTTCTTT
>TRBJ2-1|TRBD1|TRBV18|NA
CASSSTGTGGNEQFF
TGTGCCAGCTCATCGACCGGGACAGGGGGCAATGAGCAGTTCTTC
>TRBJ2-1|TRBD2|TRBV5-5|NA
CASSPSGTSGYNEQFF
TGTGCCAGCAGCCCGAGCGGGACTAGCGGATACAATGAGCAGTTCTTC
>TRBJ2-1|NA|TRBV6-1|NA
CASSGIYNEQFF
TGTGCCAGCAGTGGTATCTACAATGAGCAGTTCTTC
>TRBJ1-5|TRBD1|TRBV27|NA
CASSRTGNSNQPQHF
TGTGCCAGCAGCCGGACAGGAAATAGCAATCAGCCCCAGCATTTT
>TRBJ1-1|NA|TRBV29-1|few
CSHYRVGTEAFF
TGCAGCCATTACAGGGTAGGCACTGAAGCTTTCTTT
>TRBJ1-1|NA|TRBV11-1|NA
CASSVRNTEAFF
TGTGCCAGCAGCGTCAGGAACACTGAAGCTTTCTTT
>TRBJ1-1|TRBD1|TRBV6-1|NA
CASQRGQGVGAFF
TGTGCCAGCCAGAGGGGACAGGGGGTCGGAGCTTTCTTT
>TRBJ2-2|NA|TRBV14|NA
CASSQIFGTGELFF
TGTGCCAGCAGCCAAATATTTGGCACCGGGGAGCTGTTTTTT
>TRBJ1-2|NA|TRBV21-1|NA
CASSEKMGAGSYGYTF
TGTGCCAGCAGCGAAAAAATGGGGGCAGGGTCCTATGGCTACACCTTC
>TRBJ1-3|NA|TRBV19|NA
CASSATWISTGNTIYF
TGTGCCAGTAGTGCGACCTGGATAAGCACTGGAAACACCATATATTTT
>TRBJ2-1|TRBD2|TRBV7-6|NA
CASSLWGLGAFHNEQFF
TGTGCCAGCAGCTTATGGGGACTAGGTGCTTTTCACAATGAGCAGTTCTTC
>TRBJ1-4|TRBD1|TRBV2|once
CASSGDRDPEKLFF
TGTGCCAGCAGTGGGGACAGGGATCCTGAAAAACTGTTTTTT
>TRBJ2-3|NA|TRBV7-9|NA
CASSLGLGRDTQYF
TGTGCCAGCAGCTTAGGTCTAGGGCGGGATACGCAGTATTTT
>TRBJ2-5|TRBD1|TRBV7-9|NA
CASSPGTGQTQYF
TGTGCCAGCAGCCCTGGGACAGGTCAGACCCAGTACTTC
>TRBJ1-1|NA|TRBV5-5|NA
CASSLFWTENTEAFF
TGTGCCAGCAGCTTGTTCTGGACAGAGAACACTGAAGCTTTCTTT
>TRBJ2-7|NA|TRBV25-1|NA
CASSVTQGQSSYEQYF
TGTGCCAGCAGTGTCACTCAGGGGCAGAGCTCCTACGAGCAGTACTTC
>TRBJ2-7|NA|TRBV7-2|NA
CASSAGGAVHEQYF
TGTGCCAGCAGCGCAGGAGGGGCGGTTCACGAGCAGTACTTC